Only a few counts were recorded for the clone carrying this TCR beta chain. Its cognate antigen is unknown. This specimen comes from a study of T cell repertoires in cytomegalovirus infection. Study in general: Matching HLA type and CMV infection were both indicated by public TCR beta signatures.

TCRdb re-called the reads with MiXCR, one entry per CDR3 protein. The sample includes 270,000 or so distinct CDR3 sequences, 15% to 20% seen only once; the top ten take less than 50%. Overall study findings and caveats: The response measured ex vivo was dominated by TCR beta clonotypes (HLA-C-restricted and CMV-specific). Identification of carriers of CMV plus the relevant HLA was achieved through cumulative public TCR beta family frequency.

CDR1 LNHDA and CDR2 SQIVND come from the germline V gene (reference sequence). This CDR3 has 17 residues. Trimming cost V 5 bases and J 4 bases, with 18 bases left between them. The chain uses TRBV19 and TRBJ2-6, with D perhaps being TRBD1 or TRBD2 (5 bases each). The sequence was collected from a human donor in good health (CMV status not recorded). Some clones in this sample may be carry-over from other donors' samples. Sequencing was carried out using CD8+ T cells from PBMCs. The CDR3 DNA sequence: TGTGCCAGTAGTTCCGGGACGGAGCCCTTGGGGGCCAACGTCCTGACTTTC. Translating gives CASSSGTEPLGANVLTF.